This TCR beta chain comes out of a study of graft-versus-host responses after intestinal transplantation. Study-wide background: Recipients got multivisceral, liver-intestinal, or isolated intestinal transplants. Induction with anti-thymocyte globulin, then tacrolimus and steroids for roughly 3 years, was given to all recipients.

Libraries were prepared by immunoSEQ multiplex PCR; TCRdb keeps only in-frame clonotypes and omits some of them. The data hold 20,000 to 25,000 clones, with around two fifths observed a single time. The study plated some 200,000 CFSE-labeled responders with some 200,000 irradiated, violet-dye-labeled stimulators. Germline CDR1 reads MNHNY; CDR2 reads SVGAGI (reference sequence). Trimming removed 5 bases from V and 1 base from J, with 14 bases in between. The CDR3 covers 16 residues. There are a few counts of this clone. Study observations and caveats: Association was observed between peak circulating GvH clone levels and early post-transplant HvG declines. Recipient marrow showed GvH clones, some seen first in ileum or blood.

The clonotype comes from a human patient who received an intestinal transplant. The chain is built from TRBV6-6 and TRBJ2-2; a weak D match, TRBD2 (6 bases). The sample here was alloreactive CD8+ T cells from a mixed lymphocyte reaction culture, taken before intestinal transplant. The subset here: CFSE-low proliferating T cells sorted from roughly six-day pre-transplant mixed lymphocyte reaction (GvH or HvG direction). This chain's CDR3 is CASSLSGLMNTGELFF. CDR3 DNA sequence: TGTGCCAGCAGTCTATCGGGACTGATGAACACCGGGGAGCTGTTTTTT.